This T cell receptor (beta chain) is drawn from a study of T cells after yellow fever vaccination. The study, taken as a whole, reports: Reappearance after the booster was seen for most primary-vaccination clones, at 95% to 97% CD4 and 85% to 90% CD8.

The CDR3 contains 15 residues. Germline V gene data show CDR1 as SGHTA and CDR2 as FQGNSA. The V end was cut by 1 base, the J end by 3 bases, with 10 bases between. This clonotype was observed a few times. Its matching antigen is unknown. TCRdb used MiXCR to reprocess the 5' RACE reads, holding one entry per CDR3 protein. This sample yields about 320,000 distinct CDR3 sequences, of which around 4.5% are seen a single time; roughly 21% belongs to the top ten. The source is a man aged 18 to 29 who received the YFV17D yellow fever vaccine. The V and J genes are TRBV7-2 and TRBJ1-3; D possibly corresponds to TRBD1 (6 bases). Sequencing was performed on PBMCs, taken 15 days after the yellow fever booster vaccination. The DNA for the CDR3 is TGTGCCAGCAGCTTAGTGGGGGCAGGTGGAAACACCATATATTTT. This sequence encodes CASSLVGAGGNTIYF.